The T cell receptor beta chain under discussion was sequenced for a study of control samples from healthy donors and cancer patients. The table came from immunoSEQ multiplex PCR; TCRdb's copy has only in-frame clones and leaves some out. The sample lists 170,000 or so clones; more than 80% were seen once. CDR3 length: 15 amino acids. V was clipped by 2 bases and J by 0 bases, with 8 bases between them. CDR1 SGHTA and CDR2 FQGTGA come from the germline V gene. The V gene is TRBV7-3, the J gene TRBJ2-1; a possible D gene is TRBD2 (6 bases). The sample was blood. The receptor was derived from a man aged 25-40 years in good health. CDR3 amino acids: CASSLDGSSYNEQFF. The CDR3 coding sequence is TGTGCCAGCAGCTTAGACGGGAGCTCCTACAATGAGCAGTTCTTC.